This T cell receptor beta chain is from a study of blood T cell repertoires in COVID-19. Germline-derived CDR1 and CDR2 are SGHVS and FQNEAQ. This CDR3 region has 13 residues. J gave up 6 bases and V 10 bases, and 5 bases lay outside the gene matches. Under the authors' procedure: Amplification of reference gene primers provided the estimated nucleated cell counts. Libraries were prepared by immunoSEQ multiplex PCR; TCRdb keeps only in-frame clonotypes and omits some of them. V and J calls and clone size come straight from that table; D and trimming were deduced from the DNA. The sample carries some 320,000 clones, more than 90% recorded once. Participants were aged about 18 to 89 years from some 24 US areas. Each recovered donor of Cohort 3 presented with two negative PCRs, clearance, or symptom resolution.

V usage is TRBV7-8 and J usage is TRBJ1-6, with TRBD1 matching 8 bases. The sample was PBMCs or T cells enriched from blood (not recorded which). The receptor comes from a man in his 60s who had recovered from COVID-19. The CDR3 DNA reads TGTGCCACCCGAACAGGGGGTAATTCACCCCTCCACTTT. This codes for CATRTGGNSPLHF.